This TCR beta chain was sequenced during a study of blood T cell repertoires in COVID-19. Study as a whole: The United States, Italy and Spain provided the acute and convalescent COVID-19 samples. PBMCs, B-cell-depleted T cells, or T cells provided the cDNA or gDNA that made up the material.

This CDR3 has 13 residues. Between the trimmed V and J ends, which lost 6 bases and 7 bases, there was a span of 15 bases. Per germline, CDR1 KGHSH and CDR2 LQKENI. Under the authors' procedure: Researchers report that nucleated cell counts were estimated from reference gene primer amplification. Produced via immunoSEQ multiplex PCR; TCRdb's table is partial and in-frame only. From that table come the V and J calls and clone size; the DNA was used to work out D and trimming. The table records under 300,000 clones, roughly 80% of them present only once. Sequences were obtained from peripheral blood. The rearrangement uses TRBV18 and TRBJ1-1; the D gene is possibly TRBD1 (6 bases). The sequence came from a woman younger than 35 with acute or convalescent COVID-19. In DNA form, the CDR3 reads TGTGCCAGCTCCCCTAGACAGGTTAATGAAGCTTTCTTT. As protein: CASSPRQVNEAFF.